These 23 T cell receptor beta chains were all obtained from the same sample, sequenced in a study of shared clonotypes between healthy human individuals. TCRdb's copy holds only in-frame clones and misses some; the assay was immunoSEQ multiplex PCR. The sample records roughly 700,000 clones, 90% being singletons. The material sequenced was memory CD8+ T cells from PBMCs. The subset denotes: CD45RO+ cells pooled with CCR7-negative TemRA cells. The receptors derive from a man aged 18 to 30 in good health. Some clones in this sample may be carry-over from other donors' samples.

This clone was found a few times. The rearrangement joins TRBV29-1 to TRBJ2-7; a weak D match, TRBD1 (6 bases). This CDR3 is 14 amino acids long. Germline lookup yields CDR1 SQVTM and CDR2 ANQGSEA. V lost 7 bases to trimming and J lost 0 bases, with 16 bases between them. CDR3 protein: CSARAGTNSYEQYF. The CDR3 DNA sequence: TGCAGCGCGCGGGCCGGGACAAACTCCTACGAGCAGTACTTC.

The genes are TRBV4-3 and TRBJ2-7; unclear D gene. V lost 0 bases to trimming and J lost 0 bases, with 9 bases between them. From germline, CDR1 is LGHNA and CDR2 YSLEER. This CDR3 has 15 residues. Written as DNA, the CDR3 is TGCGCCAGCAGCCAAGAGGGTCGGACCTCCTACGAGCAGTACTTC. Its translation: CASSQEGRTSYEQYF.

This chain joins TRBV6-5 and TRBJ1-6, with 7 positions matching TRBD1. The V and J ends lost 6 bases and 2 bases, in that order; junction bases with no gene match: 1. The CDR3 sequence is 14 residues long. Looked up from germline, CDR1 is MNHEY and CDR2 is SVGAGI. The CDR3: CASRTGTYNSPLHF. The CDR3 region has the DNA TGTGCCAGCAGGACAGGGACCTATAATTCACCCCTCCACTTT.

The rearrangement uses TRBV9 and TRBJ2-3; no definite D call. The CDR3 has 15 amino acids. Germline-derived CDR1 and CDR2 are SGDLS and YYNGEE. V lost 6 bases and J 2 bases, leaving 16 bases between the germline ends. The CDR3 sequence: CASTSDASLTDTQYF. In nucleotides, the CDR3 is TGTGCCAGCACCTCGGACGCCAGCCTCACAGATACGCAGTATTTT.

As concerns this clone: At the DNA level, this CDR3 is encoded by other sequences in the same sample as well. The CDR3 reads CASSLRQNYEQYF. The CDR3 DNA reads as TGTGCCAGCAGTTTACGGCAGAACTACGAGCAGTACTTC. The rearrangement uses TRBV27 and TRBJ2-7; no clear D. The CDR3 extends over 13 amino acids. Germline loops: CDR1 MNHEY, CDR2 SMNVEV (reference sequence). V was shortened by 2 bases and J by 3 bases, with 8 bases between the two germline ends.

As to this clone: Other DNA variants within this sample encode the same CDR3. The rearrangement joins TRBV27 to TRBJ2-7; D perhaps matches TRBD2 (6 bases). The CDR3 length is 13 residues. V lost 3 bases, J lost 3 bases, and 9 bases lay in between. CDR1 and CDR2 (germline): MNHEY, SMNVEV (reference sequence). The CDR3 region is CASSLGLGYEQYF. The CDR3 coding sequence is TGTGCCAGCAGTTTGGGACTCGGCTACGAGCAGTACTTC.

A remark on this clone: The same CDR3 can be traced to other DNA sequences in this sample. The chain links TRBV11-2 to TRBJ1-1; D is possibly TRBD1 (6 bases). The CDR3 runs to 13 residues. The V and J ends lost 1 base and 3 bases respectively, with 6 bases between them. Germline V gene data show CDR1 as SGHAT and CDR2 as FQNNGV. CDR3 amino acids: CASSLGGHTEAFF. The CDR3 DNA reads TGTGCCAGCAGCTTAGGGGGGCACACTGAAGCTTTCTTT.

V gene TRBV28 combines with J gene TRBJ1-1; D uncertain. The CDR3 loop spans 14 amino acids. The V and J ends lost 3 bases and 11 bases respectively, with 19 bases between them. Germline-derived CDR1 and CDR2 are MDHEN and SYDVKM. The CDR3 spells CASSFGTPSVEAFF. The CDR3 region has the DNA TGTGCCAGCAGTTTCGGTACCCCGTCGGTAGAGGCTTTCTTT. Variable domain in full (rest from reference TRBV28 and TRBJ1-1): DVKVTQSSRYLVKRTGEKVFLECVQDMDHENMFWYRQDPGLGLRLIYFSYDVKMKEKGDIPEGYSVSREKKERFSLILESASTNQTSMYLCASSFGTPSVEAFFGQGTRLTVV.

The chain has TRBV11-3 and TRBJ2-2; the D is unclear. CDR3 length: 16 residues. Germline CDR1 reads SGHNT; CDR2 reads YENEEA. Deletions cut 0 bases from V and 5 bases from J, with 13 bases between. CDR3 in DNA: TGTGCCAGCAGCTTAGATCCAGGCCGAGGAACCGGGGAGCTGTTTTTT. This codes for CASSLDPGRGTGELFF.

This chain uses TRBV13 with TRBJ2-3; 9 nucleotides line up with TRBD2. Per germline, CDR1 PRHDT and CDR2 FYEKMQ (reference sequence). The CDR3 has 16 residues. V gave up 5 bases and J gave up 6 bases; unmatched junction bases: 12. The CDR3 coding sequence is TGTGCCAGCAGCACCCCGGGCGGGAGGGGGGCGGATACGCAGTATTTT. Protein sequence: CASSTPGGRGADTQYF.

DNA of the CDR3: TGTGCCAGCTCCTCGCCGGCTGCAATAAGAGAGACCCAGTACTTC. This gives the protein CASSSPAAIRETQYF. The chain uses TRBV18 and TRBJ2-5, with D hard to call. The CDR3 spans 15 residues. The germline V gene encodes CDR1 KGHSH and CDR2 LQKENI. Trimming took 6 bases from V and 4 from J, leaving 18 bases between them.

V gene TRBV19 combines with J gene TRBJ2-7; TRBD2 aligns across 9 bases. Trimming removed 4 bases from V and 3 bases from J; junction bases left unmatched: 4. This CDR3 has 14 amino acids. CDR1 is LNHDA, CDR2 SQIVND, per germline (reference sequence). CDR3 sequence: CASSTGLAGYEQYF. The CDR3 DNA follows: TGTGCCAGTAGTACGGGACTAGCTGGCTACGAGCAGTACTTC.

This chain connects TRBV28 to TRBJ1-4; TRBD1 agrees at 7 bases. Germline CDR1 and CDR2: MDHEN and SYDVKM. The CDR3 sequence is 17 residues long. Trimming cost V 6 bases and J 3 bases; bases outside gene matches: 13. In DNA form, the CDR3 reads TGTGCCAGCAGCGCCACCCGACAGGGCCCGGCTAATGAAAAACTGTTTTTT. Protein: CASSATRQGPANEKLFF.

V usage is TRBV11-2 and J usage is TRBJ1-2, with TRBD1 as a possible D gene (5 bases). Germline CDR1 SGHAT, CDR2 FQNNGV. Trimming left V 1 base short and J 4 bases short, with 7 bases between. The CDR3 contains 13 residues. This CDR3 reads CASSLGGAYGYTF. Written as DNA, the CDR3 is TGTGCCAGCAGCTTAGGAGGGGCCTATGGCTACACCTTC.

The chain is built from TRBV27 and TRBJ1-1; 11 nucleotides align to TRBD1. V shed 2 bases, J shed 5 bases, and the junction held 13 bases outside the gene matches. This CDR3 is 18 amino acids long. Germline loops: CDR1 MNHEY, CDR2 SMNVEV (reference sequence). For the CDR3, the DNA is TGTGCCAGCAGTTTACAAGGACAGGGGGCACCAAGGAGGACTGAAGCTTTCTTT. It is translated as CASSLQGQGAPRRTEAFF.

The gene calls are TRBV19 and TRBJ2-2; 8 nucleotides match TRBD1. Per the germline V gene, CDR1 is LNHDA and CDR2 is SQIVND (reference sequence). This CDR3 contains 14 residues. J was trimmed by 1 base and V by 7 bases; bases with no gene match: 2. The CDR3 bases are TGTGCCAGTAACGACAGGGGGAACACCGGGGAGCTGTTTTTT. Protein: CASNDRGNTGELFF.

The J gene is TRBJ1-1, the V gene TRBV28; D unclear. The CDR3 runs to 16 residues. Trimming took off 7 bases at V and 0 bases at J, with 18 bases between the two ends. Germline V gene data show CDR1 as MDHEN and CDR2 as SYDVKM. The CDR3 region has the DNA TGTGCCAGCACCGAACATCGGGATTGGGTGAACACTGAAGCTTTCTTT. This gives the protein CASTEHRDWVNTEAFF.

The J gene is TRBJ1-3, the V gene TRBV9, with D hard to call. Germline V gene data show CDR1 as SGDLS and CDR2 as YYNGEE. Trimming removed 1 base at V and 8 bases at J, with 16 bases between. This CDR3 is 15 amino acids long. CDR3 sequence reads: CASSVNGVLGDTIYF. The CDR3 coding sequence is TGTGCCAGCAGCGTAAATGGGGTGTTAGGAGACACCATATATTTT.

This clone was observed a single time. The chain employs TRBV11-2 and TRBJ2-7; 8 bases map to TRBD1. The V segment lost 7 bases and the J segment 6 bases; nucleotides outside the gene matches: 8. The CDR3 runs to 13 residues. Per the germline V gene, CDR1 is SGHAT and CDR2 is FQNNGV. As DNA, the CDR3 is TGTGCCAGCACCTCGCAGGGGGCCTCCGAGCAGTACTTC. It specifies CASTSQGASEQYF.

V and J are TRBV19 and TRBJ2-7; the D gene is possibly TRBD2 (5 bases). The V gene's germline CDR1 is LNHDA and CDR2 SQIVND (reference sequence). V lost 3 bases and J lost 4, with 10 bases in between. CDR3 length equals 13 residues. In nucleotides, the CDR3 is TGTGCCAGTAGTATCGACGGGGAGTACGAGCAGTACTTC. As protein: CASSIDGEYEQYF.

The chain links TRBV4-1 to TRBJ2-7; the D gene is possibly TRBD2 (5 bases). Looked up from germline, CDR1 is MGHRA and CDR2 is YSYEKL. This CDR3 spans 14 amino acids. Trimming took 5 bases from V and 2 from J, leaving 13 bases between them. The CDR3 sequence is CASSGSGTTYEQYF. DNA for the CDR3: TGCGCCAGCAGCGGAAGCGGAACTACCTACGAGCAGTACTTC.

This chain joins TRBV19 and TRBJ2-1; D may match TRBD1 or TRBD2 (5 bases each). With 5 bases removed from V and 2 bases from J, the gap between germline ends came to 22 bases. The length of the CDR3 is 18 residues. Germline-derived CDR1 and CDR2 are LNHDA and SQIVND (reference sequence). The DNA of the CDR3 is TGTGCCAGTAGTCCAATAGGGCAGGGAGCAGCCCCCTACAATGAGCAGTTCTTC. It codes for CASSPIGQGAAPYNEQFF. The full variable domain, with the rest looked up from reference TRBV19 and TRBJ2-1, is DGGITQSPKYLFRKEGQNVTLSCEQNLNHDAMYWYRQDPGQGLRLIYYSQIVNDFQKGDIAEGYSVSREKKESFPLTVTSAQKNPTAFYLCASSPIGQGAAPYNEQFFGPGTRLTVL.

CDR3 residues: CASISTRGLDEQYF. DNA for the CDR3: TGTGCCAGCATTTCGACCCGGGGTCTCGACGAGCAGTACTTC. The chain links TRBV2 to TRBJ2-7, with D perhaps matching TRBD2 (5 bases). This CDR3 has 14 residues. Germline V gives CDR1 SNHLY, CDR2 FYNNEI. V was clipped by 7 bases and J by 5 bases, with 18 bases between them.